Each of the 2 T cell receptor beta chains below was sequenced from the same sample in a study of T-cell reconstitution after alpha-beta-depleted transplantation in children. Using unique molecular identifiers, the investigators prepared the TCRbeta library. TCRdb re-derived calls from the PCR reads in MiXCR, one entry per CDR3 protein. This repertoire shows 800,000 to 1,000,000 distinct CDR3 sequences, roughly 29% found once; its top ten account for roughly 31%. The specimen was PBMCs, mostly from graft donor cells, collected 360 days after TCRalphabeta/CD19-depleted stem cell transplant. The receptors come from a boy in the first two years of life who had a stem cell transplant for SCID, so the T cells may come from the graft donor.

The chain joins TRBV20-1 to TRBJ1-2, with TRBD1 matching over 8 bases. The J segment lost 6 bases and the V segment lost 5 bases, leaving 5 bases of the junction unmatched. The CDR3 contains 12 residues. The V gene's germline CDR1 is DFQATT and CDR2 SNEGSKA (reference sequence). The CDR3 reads CSARDRRDGYTF. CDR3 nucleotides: TGCAGTGCTCGGGACAGGAGGGATGGCTACACCTTC.

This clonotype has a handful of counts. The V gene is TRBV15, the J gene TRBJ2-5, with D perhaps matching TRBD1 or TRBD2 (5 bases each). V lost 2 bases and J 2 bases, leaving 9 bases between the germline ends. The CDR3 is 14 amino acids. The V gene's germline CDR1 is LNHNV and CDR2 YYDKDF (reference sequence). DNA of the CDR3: TGTGCCACCAGCAGACCGGGACCTCAAGAGACCCAGTACTTC. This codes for CATSRPGPQETQYF.